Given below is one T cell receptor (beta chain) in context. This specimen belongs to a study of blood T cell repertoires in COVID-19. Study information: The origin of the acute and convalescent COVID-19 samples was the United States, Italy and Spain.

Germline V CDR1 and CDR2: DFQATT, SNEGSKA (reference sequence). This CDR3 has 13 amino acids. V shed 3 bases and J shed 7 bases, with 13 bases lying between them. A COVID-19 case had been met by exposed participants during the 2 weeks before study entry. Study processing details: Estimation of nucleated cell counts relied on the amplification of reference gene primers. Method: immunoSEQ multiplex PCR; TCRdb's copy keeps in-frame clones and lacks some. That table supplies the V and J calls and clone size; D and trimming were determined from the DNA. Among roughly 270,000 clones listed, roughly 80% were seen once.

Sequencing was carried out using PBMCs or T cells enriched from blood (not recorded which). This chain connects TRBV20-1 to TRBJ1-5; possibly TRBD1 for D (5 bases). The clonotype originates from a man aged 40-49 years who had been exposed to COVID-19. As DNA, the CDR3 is TGCAGTGCTAGTTTAGGGGTTGGGCAGCCCCAGCATTTT. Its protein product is CSASLGVGQPQHF.